What follows describes a single TCR beta chain. Its antigen remains unidentified. These data belong to a study of CD8 T cells in ankylosing spondylitis. The study, taken as a whole, reports: Apparently characteristic of ankylosing spondylitis blood was a TCR beta motif (fewer than 10 highly homologous variants). Reported data indicate significant enrichment of disease-linked clones within matched ankylosing spondylitis synovial fluid.

With molecular barcodes, quantitative 5'-RACE was used to make the TCR beta libraries. TCRdb itself ran the 5' RACE reads through MiXCR, one entry per CDR3 protein. The sample contains 390,000 or so distinct CDR3 sequences, around 24% of which appear only once. This CDR3 has 15 residues. Germline V gene lookup returns CDR1 ENHRY and CDR2 SYGVKD. V trimming: 11 bases; J trimming: 6 bases; junction bases outside the gene matches: 18. The sample taken for sequencing was blood, either unsorted or a sorted T cell fraction (not recorded which). This chain joins TRBV10-3 and TRBJ2-7; 8 bases match TRBD1. This sequence originates from a male donor with ankylosing spondylitis. CDR3 bases: TGTGCCGCCTCCAGGACAGGGCGACCCGCTTTCGAGCAGTACTTC. This gives the protein CAASRTGRPAFEQYF.